Sequencing of this T cell receptor (beta chain) was carried out in a study of T cell responses to AZD1222 COVID-19 vaccine. General observations from the study: Baseline serology detected seropositivity in only five or six AZD1222 recipients. Breadth and depth of Spike-specific TCRs rose after two AZD1222 doses.

With respect to this clone: What it recognizes is unknown.

CDR3 size: 13 residues. V was clipped by 0 bases and J by 12 bases, with 14 bases between them. From germline, CDR1 is KGHDR and CDR2 SFDVKD. Clones were sequenced by immunoSEQ multiplex PCR, and TCRdb holds only the in-frame ones, with some missing. The data contain about 53,000 clones, about 88% of them singletons. The sequence was collected from an adult in good health. The sequenced sample was peripheral blood, obtained on day 0 of AZD1222 vaccination. This chain uses TRBV24-1 with TRBJ2-7; possible D gene TRBD1, 5 bases. The CDR3 reads CATSDLPDSRRYF. CDR3 DNA: TGTGCCACCAGTGATTTGCCAGACAGCCGTAGGTACTTC.